These 14 T cell receptor beta chains originate from one sample sequenced in a study of T cells after yellow fever vaccination. One entry per CDR3 protein results from TCRdb running MiXCR on the 5' RACE reads. The table has roughly 63,000 distinct CDR3 sequences, 7.4% seen once. The sequencing here drew on CD8+ T cells sorted from PBMCs, taken 15 days after the yellow fever booster vaccination. The receptors come from a man between 25 and 39 years old who received the YFV17D yellow fever vaccine.

The chain is built from TRBV4-3 and TRBJ2-7; D may be TRBD2 (5 bases). The CDR3 is 15 residues long. Germline CDR1 is LGHNA and CDR2 is YSLEER. The V end lost 0 bases, the J end lost 2 bases, and 11 bases lay between the germline ends. This CDR3 reads CASSQDPGKAYEQYF. The CDR3 nucleotides read TGCGCCAGCAGCCAAGATCCCGGGAAAGCCTACGAGCAGTACTTC.

This clonotype has a count of ten or more. The chain combines TRBV10-3 with TRBJ2-1, with D perhaps given as TRBD1 or TRBD2 (5 bases each). The CDR3 is 14 amino acids. Germline lookup yields CDR1 ENHRY and CDR2 SYGVKD. The germline V and J ends were trimmed by 9 bases and 8 bases, with 20 bases remaining between them. The CDR3 reads CAIGSLNTQDEQFF. CDR3 DNA sequence: TGTGCCATAGGGAGCCTAAATACACAGGATGAGCAGTTCTTC.

This clonotype was found many times. The genes are TRBV12-3 or TRBV12-4 and TRBJ1-2; 9 bases agree with TRBD1. CDR3 length: 15 amino acids. Trimming took 5 bases from V and 1 from J; bases not matched to a gene: 5. The chain's CDR3 is CASSQPGQGNYGYTF. The CDR3 DNA follows: TGTGCCAGCAGTCAGCCGGGACAGGGTAACTATGGCTACACCTTC.

This clonotype was picked up many times. This CDR3 reads CASSPSTITDTQYF. CDR3 coding DNA: TGTGCCAGCAGTCCATCGACTATCACAGATACGCAGTATTTT. The rearrangement uses TRBV28 and TRBJ2-3, with D maybe TRBD2 (5 bases). V gave up 5 bases and J gave up 2 bases, with 11 bases separating them. This CDR3 comprises 14 residues. Germline CDR1 reads MDHEN; CDR2 reads SYDVKM.

In this sample, this clonotype turned up many times. The chain links TRBV7-3 to TRBJ2-3; D might be TRBD2 (6 bases). CDR3 size: 15 residues. V lost 5 bases and J lost 4, with 16 bases in between. Germline-derived CDR1 and CDR2 are SGHTA and FQGTGA. CDR3: CASSPGTGGADTQYF. The CDR3 region has the DNA TGTGCCAGCAGCCCCGGGACTGGAGGGGCAGATACGCAGTATTTT.

Comments on this clonotype: It may be a read error: a sequence one base away is much more abundant. The gene calls are TRBV5-1 and TRBJ2-3; D not resolved. Germline lookup yields CDR1 SGHRS and CDR2 YFSETQ. The CDR3 is 13 amino acids. CDR3 bases: TGCGCCAGCAGCTGGTTCGGCACAGATACGCAGTGTTTT. Translating gives CASSWFGTDTQCF.

The chain employs TRBV7-2 and TRBJ2-5; 9 nucleotides agree with TRBD2. V lost 5 bases and J lost 4; bases outside the gene matches: 5. The CDR3 sequence is 14 residues long. CDR1 and CDR2 from the germline V gene are SGHTA and FQGNSA. CDR3 coding DNA: TGTGCCAGCAGCCATCGAGCGGGGGGAGAGACCCAGTACTTC. The encoded protein is CASSHRAGGETQYF.

This clonotype was seen at least ten times. The V and J genes are TRBV7-8 and TRBJ2-1; no clear D. V was pared by 1 base and J by 5 bases, with 9 bases between. Germline CDR1 SGHVS, CDR2 FQNEAQ. The CDR3 is 14 residues long. The CDR3 loop reads CASSLVALHNEQFF. The CDR3 nucleotides are TGTGCCAGCAGCTTAGTGGCTCTCCACAATGAGCAGTTCTTC.

CDR3 protein: CSVAEGSYGYTF. Here the CDR3 DNA reads TGCAGCGTTGCAGAGGGCAGCTATGGCTACACCTTC. This sequence joins TRBV29-1 and TRBJ1-2; the D is unclear. CDR1 and CDR2 from the germline V gene are SQVTM and ANQGSEA. The V end was cut by 4 bases, the J end by 4 bases, with 10 bases between. This CDR3 contains 12 residues.

This clonotype has at least ten counts. The V gene is TRBV10-2, the J gene TRBJ2-1; a weak D match, TRBD1 (5 bases). The CDR3 covers 14 residues. The germline V and J ends were trimmed by 0 bases and 8 bases, with 11 bases remaining between them. The germline V gene encodes CDR1 WSHSY and CDR2 SAAADI. This chain's CDR3 is CASSESVSGYEQFF. CDR3 DNA: TGCGCCAGCAGTGAGTCGGTTTCAGGGTATGAGCAGTTCTTC.

This clonotype was seen at least ten times. The genes are TRBV5-1 and TRBJ2-1, with D tentatively TRBD1 (6 bases). There are 12 residues in the CDR3. V was cut by 4 bases and J by 5 bases, with 7 bases left in between. Germline CDR1 SGHRS, CDR2 YFSETQ. The DNA for the CDR3 is TGCGCCAGCAGCGGACAGCACAATGAGCAGTTCTTC. It codes for CASSGQHNEQFF.

Of note for this clonotype: A read error may be the cause here, since a much bigger clone is one base away. The rearrangement joins TRBV3-1 to TRBJ2-1; TRBD2 aligns across 8 bases. This CDR3 is 16 amino acids long. The V gene's germline CDR1 is LGHDT and CDR2 YNNKEL (reference sequence). The CDR3 loop reads CVSSQDSQRECNEQFF. In DNA form, the CDR3 reads TGTGTCAGCAGCCAAGATTCCCAGCGGGAGTGCAATGAGCAGTTCTTC.

This clonotype was found many times. The V and J genes are TRBV20-1 and TRBJ2-7; D is perhaps TRBD1 (6 bases). V lost 6 bases to trimming and J lost 4 bases, with 19 bases between them. Germline V gene data show CDR1 as DFQATT and CDR2 as SNEGSKA (reference sequence). CDR3 length: 14 residues. CDR3 DNA: TGCAGTGCACAAAACCGAGACAGGCTTTACGAGCAGTACTTC. Its translation is CSAQNRDRLYEQYF.

This clonotype was recorded many times. V is TRBV30 and J is TRBJ2-1; D not certain. Trimming removed 5 bases from V and 3 bases from J, with 14 bases in between. Germline CDR1 and CDR2: GTSNPN and SVGIG (reference sequence). CDR3 length equals 14 residues. The CDR3 nucleotides are TGTGCCTGGGCAGCAGGATTAGACTACAATGAGCAGTTCTTC. Its translation is CAWAAGLDYNEQFF. Together with reference TRBV30 and TRBJ2-1, the CDR3 gives the full variable domain: SQTIHQWPATLVQPVGSPLSLECTVEGTSNPNLYWYRQAAGRGLQLLFYSVGIGQISSEVPQNLSASRPQDRQFILSSKKLLLSDSGFYLCAWAAGLDYNEQFFGPGTRLTVL.